Sequencing of this T cell receptor beta chain was carried out in a study of blood T cell repertoires in COVID-19. Study-level background: COVID-19 samples collected from the United States, Italy and Spain covered acute and convalescent phases. Sample material is recorded as cDNA or gDNA derived from T cells, B-cell-depleted T cells, or PBMCs.

Trimming stripped 3 bases from V and 2 bases from J, with 13 bases between. This CDR3 region has 15 residues. Germline CDR1 reads LNHNV; CDR2 reads YYDKDF (reference sequence). This clone was seen only a few times. In the original processing: The authors estimated nucleated cell counts from reference gene primer amplification. Here immunoSEQ multiplex PCR was the method, and the copy in TCRdb shows in-frame clones only, minus some. V, J and clone size are those of that table, while D and trimming were read from the DNA. The table has about 200,000 clones, around 81% seen once. Source material: peripheral blood. The rearrangement uses TRBV15 and TRBJ2-5, with D possibly being TRBD1 (6 bases). This TCR came from a human donor in a cohort sampled during active COVID-19. CDR3 amino acids: CATSRMGASQETQYF. The CDR3 DNA is TGTGCCACCAGCAGGATGGGGGCGTCACAAGAGACCCAGTACTTC.